A selection of T cell receptor beta chains follows, all from one sample in a study of blood T cell repertoires in COVID-19. Only in-frame clones appear in the TCRdb table, and some are missing; sequencing was by immunoSEQ multiplex PCR. The sample yields a few hundred thousand clones, roughly 90% seen once. The source material was peripheral blood. The receptors derive from a woman in her 30s with active or convalescent COVID-19. Both conserved end residues are part of each CDR3. A D gene is named only where the DNA matches it firmly. The size entry is marked missing in some rows and otherwise reads once, few, many or a size class.

CAWIGQRGGPGSYNEQFF,TGTGCCTGGATCGGTCAGCGGGGGGGCCCGGGCTCCTACAATGAGCAGTTCTTC,TRBJ2-1,TRBD2,TRBV30,NA
CASESGTYNSPLHF,TGTGCCAGCGAATCGGGGACCTATAATTCACCCCTCCACTTT,TRBJ1-6,NA,TRBV28,NA
CASSRVLAGAGDTQYF,TGCGCCAGCAGCCGAGTTCTAGCGGGGGCCGGGGATACGCAGTATTTT,TRBJ2-3,TRBD2,TRBV4-3,NA
CASSPYSGSTDTQYF,TGTGCCAGCAGCCCCTATAGCGGAAGCACAGATACGCAGTATTTT,TRBJ2-3,NA,TRBV28,NA
CASSLGQGKQYF,TGTGCCAGCAGCTTAGGCCAGGGTAAGCAGTACTTC,TRBJ2-7,NA,TRBV7-9,few
CASTLSSPGQVNYGYTF,TGTGCCAGCACCCTTTCCTCCCCGGGACAGGTTAACTATGGCTACACCTTC,TRBJ1-2,TRBD1,TRBV28,NA
CASSLAAGSYNEQFF,TGCGCCAGCAGCTTGGCCGCAGGGTCTTACAATGAGCAGTTCTTC,TRBJ2-1,NA,TRBV5-1,NA
CASSPLAGGKHEQFF,TGTGCCAGCAGTCCTCTAGCGGGGGGCAAACATGAGCAGTTCTTC,TRBJ2-1,TRBD2,TRBV6-6,NA
CASRRGGEDGYTF,TGTGCCAGCAGACGCGGTGGGGAGGATGGCTACACCTTC,TRBJ1-2,NA,TRBV6-5,once
CASSLDWRTLLTGELFF,TGTGCCAGCAGCTTAGATTGGAGGACCCTCCTCACCGGGGAGCTGTTTTTT,TRBJ2-2,NA,TRBV7-2,NA
CASSIQTGFGTDTQYF,TGTGCCAGTAGTATCCAGACGGGTTTCGGCACAGATACGCAGTATTTT,TRBJ2-3,NA,TRBV19,NA
CATSSGGTSRADTQYF,TGTGCCACCAGCAGCGGCGGGACTAGCAGGGCAGATACGCAGTATTTT,TRBJ2-3,TRBD2,TRBV15,NA
CASALGRGGYTF,TGTGCCAGCGCCTTGGGCCGGGGTGGCTACACCTTC,TRBJ1-2,NA,TRBV28,NA
CASSTGFNQPQHF,TGTGCCAGCTCGACAGGGTTCAATCAGCCCCAGCATTTT,TRBJ1-5,TRBD1,TRBV12-3/TRBV12-4,NA
CASSLAGFNEKLFF,TGTGCCAGCAGCTTGGCGGGGTTTAATGAAAAACTGTTTTTT,TRBJ1-4,NA,TRBV7-9,NA
CASRGGDSSYSPLHF,TGTGCCAGCAGGGGCGGGGACAGCTCCTATTCACCCCTCCACTTT,TRBJ1-6,TRBD1,TRBV28,NA
CASSSNMGQRNTEAFF,TGTGCCAGCAGCTCGAACATGGGACAGAGAAACACTGAAGCTTTCTTT,TRBJ1-1,TRBD1,TRBV7-2,few
CATSVRQFYGYTF,TGTGCCACCAGTGTCCGACAGTTCTATGGCTACACCTTC,TRBJ1-2,NA,TRBV24-1,NA
CSASYRVNTEAFF,TGCAGTGCTAGTTACAGGGTGAACACTGAAGCTTTCTTT,TRBJ1-1,NA,TRBV20-1,NA
CASSASRGTNSPLHF,TGTGCCAGCAGCGCAAGCAGGGGGACAAATTCACCCCTCCACTTT,TRBJ1-6,TRBD1,TRBV7-2,NA
CASSSRDRVSYEQYF,TGTGCCAGCAGCTCACGGGACAGGGTCTCCTACGAGCAGTACTTC,TRBJ2-7,TRBD1,TRBV5-6,NA
CASSQDGLYGYTF,TGTGCCAGCAGCCAAGATGGCCTCTATGGCTACACCTTC,TRBJ1-2,NA,TRBV14,few
CASSNYGTSGTDTQYF,TGTGCCAGCAGCAACTACGGGACTAGCGGCACAGATACGCAGTATTTT,TRBJ2-3,TRBD2,TRBV7-2,NA
CASTREDSPLHF,TGTGCCAGCACCAGGGAAGATTCACCCCTCCACTTT,TRBJ1-6,NA,TRBV5-4,NA
CASSSRWSGDEQYF,TGTGCCAGTAGCAGCAGATGGTCGGGGGACGAGCAGTACTTC,TRBJ2-7,NA,TRBV19,NA
CATSDSTGDLSEQFF,TGTGCCACCAGTGACTCGACAGGGGATTTGAGTGAGCAGTTCTTC,TRBJ2-1,TRBD1,TRBV24-1,NA
CASSYSGGNGEPQHF,TGTGCCAGCAGTTACTCGGGCGGGAACGGGGAGCCCCAGCATTTT,TRBJ1-5,NA,TRBV6-5,NA
CASSSGTSGGAVDTQYF,TGCGCCAGCAGCTCCGGGACTAGCGGGGGGGCAGTTGATACGCAGTATTTT,TRBJ2-3,TRBD2,TRBV5-1,NA
CASSSGKSSGIQETQYF,TGTGCCAGCAGTTCTGGGAAGAGTAGCGGGATTCAAGAGACCCAGTACTTC,TRBJ2-5,TRBD2,TRBV6-2/TRBV6-3,NA
CAWKRQGTANTEAFF,TGTGCCTGGAAGCGACAGGGGACGGCGAACACTGAAGCTTTCTTT,TRBJ1-1,TRBD1,TRBV30,once
CASSVTSGGAPDTQYF,TGTGCCAGCAGTGTCACTAGCGGGGGTGCACCAGATACGCAGTATTTT,TRBJ2-3,TRBD2,TRBV6-1,NA
CASSLAPGTSGGARTDTQYF,TGCGCCAGCAGCTTAGCTCCCGGGACTAGCGGGGGGGCACGCACAGATACGCAGTATTTT,TRBJ2-3,TRBD2,TRBV5-1,NA
CASSLDRDYTF,TGTGCCAGCAGCTTAGACAGGGACTACACCTTC,TRBJ1-2,NA,TRBV7-9,NA
CATSRLPRGPNSPLHF,TGTGCCACCAGCAGGTTACCGAGGGGGCCTAATTCACCCCTCCACTTT,TRBJ1-6,TRBD1,TRBV15,NA
CASSRNTEVGVRATEAFF,TGTGCCAGCTCACGGAACACAGAGGTCGGGGTCCGGGCCACTGAAGCTTTCTTT,TRBJ1-1,NA,TRBV18,NA
CASSLGRATGNTIYF,TGTGCCAGCAGCTTGGGCAGGGCGACTGGAAACACCATATATTTT,TRBJ1-3,NA,TRBV7-9,NA
CASSLDINYGYTF,TGTGCCAGCAGCTTAGACATTAACTATGGCTACACCTTC,TRBJ1-2,NA,TRBV7-8,many
CASSEARRAAEAFF,TGTGCCAGCAGTGAAGCGCGCAGGGCAGCTGAAGCTTTCTTT,TRBJ1-1,NA,TRBV6-1,NA
CASSSYSGGAGEAFF,TGTGCCAGCAGCTCTTACTCAGGGGGCGCAGGTGAAGCTTTCTTT,TRBJ1-1,TRBD1,TRBV7-8,NA
CASSLGQDNSPLHF,TGTGCCAGCTCATTGGGACAGGACAATTCACCCCTCCACTTT,TRBJ1-6,TRBD1,TRBV18,NA
CATTSLAINEQYF,TGTGCCACCACGTCCCTAGCGATCAACGAGCAGTACTTC,TRBJ2-7,NA,TRBV6-5,NA
CASSLGTGGIQPQHF,TGTGCCAGCAGCTTAGGGACAGGGGGCATTCAGCCCCAGCATTTT,TRBJ1-5,TRBD1,TRBV7-9,NA
CASSRLRQETQYF,TGTGCCAGCAGCCGTTTGCGGCAAGAGACCCAGTACTTC,TRBJ2-5,NA,TRBV7-2,NA
CASSPGQKSGYTF,TGTGCCAGCAGCCCCGGACAGAAGTCTGGCTACACCTTC,TRBJ1-2,NA,TRBV5-6,NA
CASSLVLEGAEQYF,TGTGCCAGCAGCTTAGTATTAGAGGGTGCCGAGCAGTACTTC,TRBJ2-7,NA,TRBV7-9,NA
CASSLAGTIPNEQFF,TGTGCCAGCAGCTTAGCGGGGACTATCCCCAATGAGCAGTTCTTC,TRBJ2-1,TRBD2,TRBV7-9,NA
CAIFRGSDGYTF,TGTGCCATCTTCAGGGGAAGCGACGGCTACACCTTC,TRBJ1-2,NA,TRBV19,NA
CASSLKAGGYNEQFF,TGTGCCAGCAGCTTAAAGGCGGGGGGGTACAATGAGCAGTTCTTC,TRBJ2-1,TRBD2,TRBV7-2,NA
CASSPRAGAVAKNIQYF,TGTGCCAGCAGCCCGCGAGCGGGGGCGGTAGCCAAAAACATTCAGTACTTC,TRBJ2-4,TRBD2,TRBV9,NA